A selection of T cell receptor beta chains follows, all from one sample in a study of blood T cells in healthy people across ages. TCRdb independently ran MiXCR on the 5' RACE reads; one entry per CDR3 protein. The data show around 690,000 distinct CDR3 sequences, roughly three fifths seen once. Sequencing was carried out using blood. Receptors were obtained from a man between 60 and 75 years old in good health. Both conserved end residues are part of each CDR3. Each record gives: J gene, clone size, D gene, V gene, CDR3 DNA, CDR3 protein. D genes are given only for firm matches. Clone size is shown for a subset of rows, as once, few, many or a class of expanded clone.

TRBJ2-1,NA,NA,TRBV7-2,TGTGCCAGCAGCATCAGACACCTACGGTACAATGAGCAGTTCTTC,CASSIRHLRYNEQFF
TRBJ2-3,NA,NA,TRBV7-6,TGTGCCAGCAGCTTACTGGTAGAAGGAGATACGCAGTATTTT,CASSLLVEGDTQYF
TRBJ2-5,few,NA,TRBV5-1,TGCGCCAGCAGCTTGGCCAGCTTTGAGGGAGAGACCCAGTACTTC,CASSLASFEGETQYF
TRBJ2-1,NA,NA,TRBV7-9,TGTGCCAGCAGCTTAGGGCAGGTCGACAATGAGCAGTTCTTC,CASSLGQVDNEQFF
TRBJ2-5,NA,TRBD1,TRBV29-1,TGCAGCGCCGTGACAGGGGAGGAGACCCAGTACTTC,CSAVTGEETQYF
TRBJ2-1,NA,NA,TRBV20-1,TGCAGTGCTCGCATAGGGGGGGCCGGCCGGGATGGGGAGACCCAGTTCTTC,CSARIGGAGRDGETQFF
TRBJ1-2,NA,NA,TRBV5-6,TGTGCCAGCAGCTTGGGGTCGGGGGCCCCCAGCGGCTACACCTTC,CASSLGSGAPSGYTF
TRBJ2-5,few,TRBD2,TRBV9,TGTGCCAGCAGCGGCCCGGGACTAGCACAAGAGACCCAGTACTTC,CASSGPGLAQETQYF
TRBJ1-5,NA,NA,TRBV6-2/TRBV6-3,TGTGCCAGCACCCAACAGCGGTATCAGCCCCAGCATTTT,CASTQQRYQPQHF
TRBJ2-7,NA,NA,TRBV4-1,TGCGCCAGCAGCCAAGATTTCGGGTCCGGCCTCTCCTACGAGCAGTACTTC,CASSQDFGSGLSYEQYF
TRBJ2-5,NA,NA,TRBV20-1,TGCAGTACGAGCCGGGACACGCTCCAAGAGACCCAGTACTTC,CSTSRDTLQETQYF
TRBJ2-5,NA,NA,TRBV11-2,TGTGCCAGCAGCTTACGTGGAGGGGACACTATGACGGGAGAGACCCAGTACTTC,CASSLRGGDTMTGETQYF
TRBJ2-7,few,NA,TRBV29-1,TGCAGCGTGGACGACAGGCTAGGTGGCGAGCAGTACTTC,CSVDDRLGGEQYF
TRBJ2-7,NA,NA,TRBV20-1,TGCAGTGCTAGAGATAATACAGGGTCTCCCTACGAGCAGTACTTC,CSARDNTGSPYEQYF
TRBJ2-7,NA,NA,TRBV20-1,TGCAGTGCTATAGGACAGTCAAGCTCCTACGAGCAGTACTTC,CSAIGQSSSYEQYF
TRBJ2-5,NA,NA,TRBV5-1,TGCGCCAGCAGCTGGTCGGGGGGCGGAGAGACCCAGTACTTC,CASSWSGGGETQYF
TRBJ2-1,few,NA,TRBV7-2,TGTGCCAGCAGCTTAGTTGGGGGCGTGTACAATGAGCAGTTCTTC,CASSLVGGVYNEQFF
TRBJ2-5,NA,TRBD2,TRBV10-3,TGTGCCATCAGCCCCCCTACTAGCGGGGGGAAAGAGACCCAGTACTTC,CAISPPTSGGKETQYF
TRBJ1-1,NA,NA,TRBV15,TGTGCCACCAGCAGAGATTCGGGAAGCACTGAAGCTTTCTTT,CATSRDSGSTEAFF
TRBJ2-3,NA,TRBD1,TRBV7-2,TGTGCCAGCAGCCTCACAGGGGTCAGAACAGATACGCAGTATTTT,CASSLTGVRTDTQYF
TRBJ2-1,NA,NA,TRBV28,TGTGCCAGTACCCTACGACCTGAATATCCCGATGAGCAGTTCTTC,CASTLRPEYPDEQFF
TRBJ2-7,NA,TRBD1,TRBV10-1,TGCGCCAGCAAAAGGGGACAGGGCTACGAGCAGTACTTC,CASKRGQGYEQYF
TRBJ2-6,many,NA,TRBV3-1,TGTGCCAGCAGCCAAGATCGGTCTGGGGCCAACGTCCTGACTTTC,CASSQDRSGANVLTF
TRBJ2-3,once,TRBD2,TRBV2,TGTGCCAGCAGAGCGGGGGTCACAGATACGCAGTATTTT,CASRAGVTDTQYF
TRBJ2-1,NA,TRBD1,TRBV20-1,TGCAGTGCCCGAGGACAGGGGCTCTACAATGAGCAGTTCTTC,CSARGQGLYNEQFF
TRBJ1-4,NA,NA,TRBV7-2,TGTGCCAGCAGCTTAGATGGGGCCGCGGATGAAAAACTGTTTTTT,CASSLDGAADEKLFF
TRBJ2-4,NA,TRBD2,TRBV12-3/TRBV12-4,TGTGCCAGCAGTGTCCTGAGCGGGGGGGTCAAAAACATTCAGTACTTC,CASSVLSGGVKNIQYF